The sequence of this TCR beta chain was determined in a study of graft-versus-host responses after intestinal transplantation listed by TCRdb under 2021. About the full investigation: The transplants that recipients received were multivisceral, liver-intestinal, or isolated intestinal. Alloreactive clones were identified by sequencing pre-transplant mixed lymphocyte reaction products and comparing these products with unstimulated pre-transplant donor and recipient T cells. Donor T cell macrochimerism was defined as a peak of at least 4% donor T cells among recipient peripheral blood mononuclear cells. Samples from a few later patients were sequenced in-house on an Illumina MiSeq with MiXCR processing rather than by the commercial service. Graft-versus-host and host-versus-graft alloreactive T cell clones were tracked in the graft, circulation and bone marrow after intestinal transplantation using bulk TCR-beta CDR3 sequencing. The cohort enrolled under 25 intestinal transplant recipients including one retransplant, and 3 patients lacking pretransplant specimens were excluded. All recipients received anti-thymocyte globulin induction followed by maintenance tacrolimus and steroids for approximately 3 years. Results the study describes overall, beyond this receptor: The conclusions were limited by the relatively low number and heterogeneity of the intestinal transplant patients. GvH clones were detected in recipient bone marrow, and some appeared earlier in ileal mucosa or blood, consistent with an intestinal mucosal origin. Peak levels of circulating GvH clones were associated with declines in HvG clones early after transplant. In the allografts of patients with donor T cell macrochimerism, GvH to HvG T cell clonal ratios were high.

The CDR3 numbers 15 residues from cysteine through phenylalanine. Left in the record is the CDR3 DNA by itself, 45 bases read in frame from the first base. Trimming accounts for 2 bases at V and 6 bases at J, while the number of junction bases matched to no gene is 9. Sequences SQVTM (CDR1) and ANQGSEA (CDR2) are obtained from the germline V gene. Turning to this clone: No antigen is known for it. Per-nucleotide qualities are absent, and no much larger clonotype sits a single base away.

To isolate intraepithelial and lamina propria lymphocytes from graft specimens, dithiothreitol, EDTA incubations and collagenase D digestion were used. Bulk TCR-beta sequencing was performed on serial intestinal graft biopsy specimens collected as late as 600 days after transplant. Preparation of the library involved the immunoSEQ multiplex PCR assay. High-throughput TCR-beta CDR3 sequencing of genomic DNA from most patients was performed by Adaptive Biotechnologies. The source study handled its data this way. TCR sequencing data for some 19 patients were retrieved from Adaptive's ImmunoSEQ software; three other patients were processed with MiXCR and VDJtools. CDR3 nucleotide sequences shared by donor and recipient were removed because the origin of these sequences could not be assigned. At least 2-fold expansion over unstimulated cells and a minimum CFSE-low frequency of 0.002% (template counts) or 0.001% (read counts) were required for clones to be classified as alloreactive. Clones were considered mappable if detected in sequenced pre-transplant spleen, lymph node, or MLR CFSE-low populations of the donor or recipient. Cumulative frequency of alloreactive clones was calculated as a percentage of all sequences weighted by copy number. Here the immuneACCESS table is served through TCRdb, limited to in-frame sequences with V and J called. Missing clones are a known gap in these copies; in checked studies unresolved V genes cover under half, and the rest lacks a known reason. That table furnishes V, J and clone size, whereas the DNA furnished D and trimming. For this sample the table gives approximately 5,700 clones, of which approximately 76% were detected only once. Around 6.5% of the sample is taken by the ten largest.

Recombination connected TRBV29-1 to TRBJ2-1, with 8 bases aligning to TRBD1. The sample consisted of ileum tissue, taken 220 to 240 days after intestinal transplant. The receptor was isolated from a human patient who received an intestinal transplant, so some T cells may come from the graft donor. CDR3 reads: CSVELGQGAPNEQFF. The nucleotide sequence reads TGCAGCGTTGAACTTGGGCAGGGGGCACCCAATGAGCAGTTCTTC.